Below, 31 T cell receptor beta chains from the same sample are listed, as sequenced in a study of regulatory T cells in long-lasting Graves disease. Time point meaning: persistent/refractory GD, antithyroid drugs over 5 years with positive TRAb. There was RNA extracted from PBMCs, and the TCR library was made from it. Both iRepertoire HTBI primers and Arm-PCR of CDR3 regions were used to build the TCR beta libraries. TCRdb re-called the multiplex PCR reads with MiXCR, one entry per CDR3 protein. Of 300,000 to 500,000 distinct CDR3 sequences listed, roughly 20% are singletons. Material: peripheral blood mononuclear cells (PBMCs), obtained when the disease was refractory, from a patient treated with antithyroid drugs. These receptors were collected from a female donor with Graves disease.

This clonotype has at least ten counts. The V call is TRBV6-2 or TRBV6-3, the J call TRBJ2-6; D is perhaps TRBD2 (5 bases). Trimming shortened V by 6 bases and J by 0 bases, and 18 bases separated the two germline ends. Germline assignment: CDR1 MNHEY and CDR2 SVGEGT. This CDR3 is 18 amino acids long. CDR3 in amino acids: CASSPGEGYSSGANVLTF. The CDR3, as DNA: TGTGCCAGCAGCCCCGGGGAAGGGTACAGCTCTGGGGCCAACGTCCTGACTTTC.

This clonotype was counted between two and nine times. The V and J genes are TRBV7-2 and TRBJ2-2; TRBD2 might be the D (6 bases). The CDR3 is made up of 16 amino acids. Trimming took off 5 bases at V and 5 bases at J, with 18 bases between the two ends. In germline, CDR1 is SGHTA, CDR2 FQGNSA. CDR3 nucleotides: TGTGCCAGCAGCACTAGCCTCGGACTGACTACCGGGGAGCTGTTTTTT. Translated, it gives CASSTSLGLTTGELFF.

V usage is TRBV27 and J usage is TRBJ1-2, with no clear D. Trimming pared 2 bases from V and 7 bases from J, leaving 20 bases between. The CDR3 consists of 16 residues. Per germline, CDR1 MNHEY and CDR2 SMNVEV (reference sequence). CDR3 sequence (DNA): TGTGCCAGCAGTTTAAGTATGGGGTCGGCGGTAGGTGGCTACACCTTC. It codes for CASSLSMGSAVGGYTF.

This clonotype occurred many times. The chain joins TRBV6-2 or TRBV6-3 to TRBJ1-6; 10 positions match TRBD1. From germline, CDR1 is MNHEY and CDR2 SVGEGT. J was trimmed by 8 bases and V by 1 base; bases with no gene match: 17. This CDR3 is built from 20 residues. The CDR3: CASSYYLGQGVVFLDSPLHF. The CDR3 nucleotides read TGTGCCAGCAGTTACTACCTCGGACAGGGGGTCGTTTTTTTGGATTCACCCCTCCACTTT.

The rearrangement joins TRBV19 to TRBJ1-1; D is unresolved. The V end was cut by 3 bases, the J end by 1 base, with 12 bases between. The CDR3 is made up of 15 amino acids. Germline-derived CDR1 and CDR2 are LNHDA and SQIVND (reference sequence). CDR3 loop: CASSISGSPNTEAFF. DNA of the CDR3: TGTGCCAGTAGTATTTCGGGCAGCCCGAACACTGAAGCTTTCTTT. The full variable domain, completed using reference TRBV19 and TRBJ1-1, is DGGITQSPKYLFRKEGQNVTLSCEQNLNHDAMYWYRQDPGQGLRLIYYSQIVNDFQKGDIAEGYSVSREKKESFPLTVTSAQKNPTAFYLCASSISGSPNTEAFFGQGTRLTVV.

The V gene is TRBV6-1, the J gene TRBJ2-4; maybe TRBD1 (6 bases). CDR3 length: 15 amino acids. The germline V gene encodes CDR1 MNHNS and CDR2 SASEGT. Trimming shortened V by 4 bases and J by 3 bases, and 13 bases separated the two germline ends. The CDR3 loop is CASSGQVFGKNIQYF. The CDR3 DNA sequence: TGTGCCAGCAGTGGACAGGTTTTTGGCAAAAACATTCAGTACTTC.

As to this clonotype: This may stem from a read error, because a much larger clone lies one nucleotide away. The CDR3 does not end in the conserved phenylalanine or tryptophan, so this is likely a read error. The rearrangement links TRBV6-2 or TRBV6-3 to TRBJ2-5; 7 bases are a match to TRBD1. Germline trimming cut 6 bases from V and 4 bases from J; bases unmatched to any gene: 5. Germline V gene lookup returns CDR1 MNHEY and CDR2 SVGEGT. This CDR3 is built from 13 residues. The CDR3 DNA sequence: TGTGCCAGCAGCGCTAACAGGGGAGAGACCCAGTACTCC. Protein sequence: CASSANRGETQYS.

This clonotype has just a few counts. As DNA, the CDR3 is TGCGCCAGCAGCCTAAGACTACAGGAGAGAGAAAAACTGTTTTTT. As protein: CASSLRLQEREKLFF. The genes are TRBV4-1 and TRBJ1-4; tentatively, D is TRBD1 (5 bases). V lost 4 bases and J 8 bases, leaving 17 bases between the germline ends. CDR1 and CDR2 (germline): MGHRA, YSYEKL. The CDR3 is made up of 15 amino acids.

This clonotype was picked up many times. This chain joins TRBV2 and TRBJ1-1; D remains unclear. The germline gives CDR1 SNHLY, CDR2 FYNNEI. Trimming took 7 bases from V and 2 from J, leaving 8 bases between them. There are 12 residues in the CDR3. The CDR3 here is CASNPANTEAFF. CDR3 sequence (DNA): TGTGCCAGCAACCCGGCTAACACTGAAGCTTTCTTT.

J is TRBJ2-2 and V is TRBV7-3, with no clear D. Trimming took off 6 bases at V and 7 bases at J, with 12 bases between the two ends. CDR1 is SGHTA, CDR2 FQGTGA, per germline. CDR3 length: 13 residues. In nucleotides, the CDR3 is TGTGCCAGCAGTTATAGATTTGACGGGGAGCTGTTTTTT. Translated: CASSYRFDGELFF.

This clonotype was seen only a few times. V usage is TRBV20-1 and J usage is TRBJ2-2, with 8 positions matching TRBD2. With 1 base clipped from V and 7 bases from J, the junction kept 5 bases outside the gene matches. CDR1 is DFQATT and CDR2 is SNEGSKA in the germline V gene (reference sequence). This CDR3 region has 14 residues. CDR3 sequence reads: CSARAGGPIGELFF. CDR3 nucleotides: TGCAGTGCTAGAGCGGGAGGGCCCATCGGGGAGCTGTTTTTT.

The chain combines TRBV5-6 with TRBJ1-5, with a possible D match to TRBD1 (6 bases). Trimming left V 4 bases short and J 3 bases short, with 11 bases between. The length of the CDR3 is 14 residues. Looked up from germline, CDR1 is SGHDT and CDR2 is YYEEEE. CDR3 sequence reads: CASSIGQINQPQHF. The CDR3 DNA sequence: TGTGCCAGCAGCATAGGACAGATCAATCAGCCCCAGCATTTT. The variable domain in full, completed from reference TRBV5-6 and TRBJ1-5, reads DAGVTQSPTHLIKTRGQQVTLRCSPKSGHDTVSWYQQALGQGPQFIFQYYEEEERQRGNFPDRFSGHQFPNYSSELNVNALLLGDSALYLCASSIGQINQPQHFGDGTRLSIL.

In its sample, this clonotype was seen many times. The chain combines TRBV19 with TRBJ1-1; D is ambiguous. Trimming pared 4 bases from V and 7 bases from J, leaving 7 bases between. CDR1 LNHDA and CDR2 SQIVND come from the germline V gene (reference sequence). The CDR3 is 11 residues long. The CDR3 is CASSNSYEAFF. The DNA of the CDR3 is TGTGCCAGTAGTAACAGCTATGAAGCTTTCTTT.

The chain combines TRBV27 with TRBJ2-3, with D perhaps given as TRBD1 or TRBD2 (6 bases each). Per germline, CDR1 MNHEY and CDR2 SMNVEV (reference sequence). This CDR3 is built from 16 residues. V was clipped by 2 bases and J by 2 bases, with 14 bases between them. CDR3 bases: TGTGCCAGCAGTTTAGGCTACGGGGGCTTCACAGATACGCAGTATTTT. This translates into CASSLGYGGFTDTQYF.

The V call is TRBV29-1, the J call TRBJ2-2; D unresolved. There are 13 residues in the CDR3. Germline assignment: CDR1 SQVTM and CDR2 ANQGSEA. V gave up 4 bases and J gave up 0 bases, with 6 bases separating them. CDR3 DNA sequence: TGCAGCGTTGGGAGACCGAACACCGGGGAGCTGTTTTTT. Its protein product is CSVGRPNTGELFF.

On this clonotype: A read error may be the cause here, since a much bigger clone is one base away. The rearrangement uses TRBV7-2 and TRBJ2-7; 7 nucleotides match TRBD1. Germline V gene sequence: CDR1 SGHTA, CDR2 FQGNSA. CDR3 length: 15 amino acids. Trimming at V came to 1 base and at J to 6 bases, leaving 9 bases not matched to a gene. The CDR3 region is CASSLETGILAEQYF. CDR3 bases: TGTGCCAGCAGCTTAGAGACAGGGATACTCGCCGAGCAGTACTTC.

This clonotype was detected ten times or more. The rearrangement joins TRBV5-8 to TRBJ2-7; 8 positions agree with TRBD2. The CDR3 consists of 16 residues. The germline V gene has CDR1 SGHTS and CDR2 YDEGEE. V lost 4 bases, J lost 4 bases, and 13 bases stayed unmatched. CDR3 nucleotides: TGTGCCAGCAGCCACATCTTGACTAGCGATTTGTACGAGCAGTACTTC. This gives the protein CASSHILTSDLYEQYF.

This clonotype was counted at least ten times. Here the CDR3 DNA reads TGCAGTGCTAGAGGACTAGCGGGAATCTACGAGCAGTACTTC. This codes for CSARGLAGIYEQYF. The genes are TRBV20-1 and TRBJ2-7, with 11 bases matching TRBD2. There are 14 residues in the CDR3. The V gene end was trimmed by 1 base and the J gene end by 3 bases; junction bases not matched to a gene: 2. The germline V gene has CDR1 DFQATT and CDR2 SNEGSKA (reference sequence).

This clonotype was counted a few times. This chain links TRBV19 with TRBJ1-5; 7 bases fit TRBD1. V trimming: 10 bases; J trimming: 6 bases; junction bases outside the gene matches: 9. The length of the CDR3 is 13 residues. Germline V gives CDR1 LNHDA, CDR2 SQIVND (reference sequence). The CDR3 here is CATQQGNLQPQHF. DNA of the CDR3: TGTGCCACCCAACAGGGGAATCTTCAGCCCCAGCATTTT.

The V and J genes are TRBV7-9 and TRBJ2-1; TRBD2 matches 10 bases. J lost 0 bases, V lost 5 bases, and 13 bases had no gene match. This CDR3 is 19 amino acids long. Germline values: CDR1 SEHNR, CDR2 FQNEAQ (reference sequence). CDR3 residues: CASSPRGLAGATSYNEQFF. The CDR3 DNA reads TGTGCCAGCAGCCCTCGTGGGCTAGCGGGAGCCACCTCCTACAATGAGCAGTTCTTC.

This clonotype was picked up many times. J is TRBJ1-5 and V is TRBV7-8; 9 nucleotides align to TRBD1. The CDR3 sequence is 15 residues long. Unmatched junction bases numbered 8, after V lost 6 bases and J lost 5 bases. Germline lookup yields CDR1 SGHVS and CDR2 FQNEAQ. The CDR3: CASRTDRGPDQPQHF. The CDR3 nucleotides are TGTGCCAGCAGGACGGACAGGGGCCCCGATCAGCCCCAGCATTTT. The full variable domain, with the rest looked up from reference TRBV7-8 and TRBJ1-5, is GAGVSQSPRYKVAKRGQDVALRCDPISGHVSLFWYQQALGQGPEFLTYFQNEAQLDKSGLPSDRFFAERPEGSVSTLKIQRTQQEDSAVYLCASRTDRGPDQPQHFGDGTRLSIL.

This clonotype was counted only a few times. J is TRBJ2-7 and V is TRBV11-2; unclear D gene. Trimming cost V 0 bases and J 5 bases, with 11 bases left between them. CDR1 and CDR2 from the germline V gene are SGHAT and FQNNGV. The CDR3 contains 14 residues. The CDR3 DNA is TGTGCCAGCAGCTTAGATTGGTCTAGTGACGAGCAGTACTTC. This sequence encodes CASSLDWSSDEQYF. Looking up the rest from reference TRBV11-2 and TRBJ2-7 gives the full variable domain: EAGVAQSPRYKIIEKRQSVAFWCNPISGHATLYWYQQILGQGPKLLIQFQNNGVVDDSQLPKDRFSAERLKGVDSTLKIQPAKLEDSAVYLCASSLDWSSDEQYFGPGTRLTVT.

This clonotype appeared a few times. J is TRBJ2-7 and V is TRBV10-3, with D perhaps matching TRBD1 (6 bases). CDR1 is ENHRY and CDR2 is SYGVKD in the germline V gene. CDR3 length: 15 residues. V shed 10 bases and J shed 0 bases, with 19 bases lying between them. The DNA for the CDR3 is TGTGCCACCAAGGGGGTTAGCGCATCCTCCTACGAGCAGTACTTC. Translating it yields CATKGVSASSYEQYF.

This clonotype has a handful of counts. This chain connects TRBV28 to TRBJ2-2; D is undetermined. CDR1 is MDHEN, CDR2 SYDVKM, per germline. The ends were cut back, 3 bases at V and 5 bases at J, with 7 bases in the middle. The CDR3 consists of 13 residues. The CDR3 here is CASSFTQTGELFF. The CDR3 bases are TGTGCCAGCAGTTTCACACAGACCGGGGAGCTGTTTTTT. The variable domain in full, with the rest retrieved from reference TRBV28 and TRBJ2-2, is DVKVTQSSRYLVKRTGEKVFLECVQDMDHENMFWYRQDPGLGLRLIYFSYDVKMKEKGDIPEGYSVSREKKERFSLILESASTNQTSMYLCASSFTQTGELFFGEGSRLTVL.

This clonotype was recorded many times. The rearrangement links TRBV2 to TRBJ2-7; perhaps D is TRBD1 or TRBD2 (5 bases each). The CDR3 loop spans 15 amino acids. Trimming left V 6 bases short and J 3 bases short, with 18 bases between. Germline-derived CDR1 and CDR2 are SNHLY and FYNNEI. CDR3 residues: CASRGESAGFYEQYF. The CDR3 DNA reads as TGTGCCAGCAGAGGGGAGAGCGCGGGTTTCTACGAGCAGTACTTC.

This clonotype has at least ten counts. The genes are TRBV3-1 and TRBJ1-1; no reliable D call. The CDR3 sequence is 12 residues long. V was clipped by 0 bases and J by 5 bases, with 4 bases between them. The germline V gene encodes CDR1 LGHDT and CDR2 YNNKEL (reference sequence). CDR3 DNA: TGTGCCAGCAGCCAAGACAGGACTGAAGCTTTCTTT. It translates to CASSQDRTEAFF.

This clonotype was detected ten times or more. The J gene is TRBJ1-2, the V gene TRBV11-3; the D gene is possibly TRBD1 (6 bases). The ends were cut back, 5 bases at V and 2 bases at J, with 9 bases in the middle. CDR1 and CDR2 (germline): SGHNT, YENEEA. CDR3 length equals 13 residues. Written as DNA, the CDR3 is TGTGCCAGCAGCGGTACAGGGAACTATGGCTACACCTTC. Translating gives CASSGTGNYGYTF. The full variable domain, with the rest looked up from reference TRBV11-3 and TRBJ1-2, is EAGVVQSPRYKIIEKKQPVAFWCNPISGHNTLYWYLQNLGQGPELLIRYENEEAVDDSQLPKDRFSAERLKGVDSTLKIQPAELGDSAVYLCASSGTGNYGYTFGSGTRLTVV.

This clonotype was counted between two and nine times. The rearrangement joins TRBV6-1 to TRBJ2-4, with 8 bases fitting TRBD2. CDR3 size: 17 residues. Losses at the gene ends were 0 bases for V and 6 bases for J; bases not matched to a gene: 10. Germline lookup yields CDR1 MNHNS and CDR2 SASEGT. The CDR3 is CASSEARTSYSGNIQYF. The CDR3 DNA sequence: TGTGCCAGCAGTGAAGCTCGGACTAGCTACTCGGGAAACATTCAGTACTTC.

J is TRBJ2-2 and V is TRBV7-9, with TRBD2 as a possible D gene (5 bases). The length of the CDR3 is 19 residues. The ends were cut back, 1 base at V and 2 bases at J, with 20 bases in the middle. Germline-derived CDR1 and CDR2 are SEHNR and FQNEAQ (reference sequence). The CDR3 nucleotides are TGTGCCAGCAGCTTAGACCAAATCCCAGGACGGGAAAACACCGGGGAGCTGTTTTTT. As protein: CASSLDQIPGRENTGELFF. Filled out from reference TRBV7-9 and TRBJ2-2, the complete variable domain reads DTGVSQNPRHKITKRGQNVTFRCDPISEHNRLYWYRQTLGQGPEFLTYFQNEAQLEKSRLLSDRFSAERPKGSFSTLEIQRTEQGDSAMYLCASSLDQIPGRENTGELFFGEGSRLTVL.

The chain joins TRBV4-3 to TRBJ1-5; D gene uncertain. CDR1 LGHNA and CDR2 YSLEER come from the germline V gene. Trimming removed 0 bases at V and 0 bases at J, with 6 bases between. The CDR3 is made up of 15 amino acids. Here the CDR3 reads CASSQERGSNQPQHF. Here the CDR3 DNA reads TGCGCCAGCAGCCAAGAGCGGGGTAGCAATCAGCCCCAGCATTTT.

With regard to this clonotype: At one end the junction does not follow the germline gene, possibly because of a read error. The chain joins TRBV6-1 to TRBJ1-6; D gene uncertain. Germline V gene sequence: CDR1 MNHNS, CDR2 SASEGT. The CDR3 consists of 13 residues. The CDR3 here is CATTVAYNSPLLF. DNA for the CDR3: TGTGCAACCACAGTGGCCTATAATTCACCCCTCCTCTTT.